Listed below are T cell receptor beta chains from one sample, sequenced in a study of T-cell memory formation after mild COVID-19. TCRdb reprocessed the 5' RACE reads via MiXCR and lists one record per CDR3 protein. The sample contains roughly 250,000 distinct CDR3 sequences, approximately 16% of which appear only once. The sequenced sample was PBMCs or a T cell subset sorted from them (not recorded which). These receptors were obtained from a man between 18 and 35 years old who had mild COVID-19 (a few samples of this study predate the infection). Cell type and time point are not known. CDR3s include the opening cysteine and the closing phenylalanine or tryptophan. Fields, in order: V gene, J gene, CDR3 protein.

>TRBV4-1|TRBJ1-3
CASSQTRKFRGNTIYF
>TRBV5-1|TRBJ2-7
CASSRGGNLYEQYF
>TRBV12-3/TRBV12-4|TRBJ2-3
CASSFRERTDTQYF
>TRBV12-3/TRBV12-4|TRBJ1-2
CASSSPGQGANRYGYTF
>TRBV5-1|TRBJ1-3
CASTPGPPGNTIYF
>TRBV6-1|TRBJ1-5
CASRGDGNQPQHF
>TRBV5-1|TRBJ1-6
CASSLFPDRENSPLHF
>TRBV5-1|TRBJ2-6
CASSPIRGRGANVLTF
>TRBV7-4|TRBJ1-1
CASSPPGSDRGLTEAFF
>TRBV5-1|TRBJ1-4
CASSSGQINEKLFF
>TRBV6-2/TRBV6-3|TRBJ2-2
CASSYGGGANTGELFF
>TRBV5-1|TRBJ2-5
CASSLAGEQETQYF
>TRBV2|TRBJ1-1
CASSEDGFGAFF
>TRBV11-2|TRBJ2-1
CASSRTGSFNEQFF
>TRBV6-5|TRBJ1-5
CASSPAGQGNQPQHF
>TRBV9|TRBJ2-7
CASSVGQGLTYEQYF
>TRBV20-1|TRBJ1-2
CSAKRQGAGGYTF
>TRBV29-1|TRBJ2-3
CSVEDPGSDTQYF
>TRBV5-1|TRBJ1-3
CASSATGKAGNTIYF
>TRBV12-3/TRBV12-4|TRBJ2-3
CASSFTTDTQYF
>TRBV12-3/TRBV12-4|TRBJ1-3
CASMLSGNTIYF
>TRBV7-6|TRBJ2-1
CASSLVPGAYNEQFF
>TRBV6-1|TRBJ1-2
CASSDGEYGYTF
>TRBV7-2|TRBJ1-1
CASRNTGAGTEAFF
>TRBV5-5|TRBJ1-1
CASSVGQFTEAFF
>TRBV6-1|TRBJ1-6
CASSEMRDSYNSPLHF
>TRBV10-3|TRBJ1-1
CAAIGNRADTEAFF
>TRBV3-1|TRBJ2-4
CASSHKGRNKNIQYF
>TRBV4-1|TRBJ2-3
CASSQLPGLASTTDTQYF
>TRBV13|TRBJ2-3
CASQGDTQYF
>TRBV7-9|TRBJ2-1
CASSLAKGTGSYNEQFF
>TRBV7-9|TRBJ2-1
CAGVGGARSYNEQFF
>TRBV6-6|TRBJ1-2
CASSYSNRDNYGYTF
>TRBV11-1|TRBJ1-2
CASSFTTNYGYTF
>TRBV6-5|TRBJ2-6
CASSLQGAVGANVLTF
>TRBV6-6|TRBJ2-1
CASSYWDPSSYNEQFF